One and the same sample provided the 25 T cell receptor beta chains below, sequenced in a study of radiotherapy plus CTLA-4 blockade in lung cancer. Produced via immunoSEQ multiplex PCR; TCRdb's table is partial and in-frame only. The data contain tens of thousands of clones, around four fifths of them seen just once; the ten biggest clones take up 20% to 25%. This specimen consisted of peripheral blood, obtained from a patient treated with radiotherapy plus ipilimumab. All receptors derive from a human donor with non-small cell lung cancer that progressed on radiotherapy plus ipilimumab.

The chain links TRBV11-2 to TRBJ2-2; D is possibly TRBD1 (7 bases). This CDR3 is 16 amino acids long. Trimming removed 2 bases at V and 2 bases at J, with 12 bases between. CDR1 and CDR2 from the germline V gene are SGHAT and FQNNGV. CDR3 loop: CASSLLQGTNTGELFF. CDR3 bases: TGTGCCAGCAGCTTATTACAGGGGACTAACACCGGGGAGCTGTTTTTT.

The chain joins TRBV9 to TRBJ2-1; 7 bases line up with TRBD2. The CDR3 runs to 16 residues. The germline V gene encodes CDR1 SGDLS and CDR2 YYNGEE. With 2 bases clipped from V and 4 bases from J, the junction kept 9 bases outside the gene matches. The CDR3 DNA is TGTGCCAGCAGCGTTGATCAGCGGGACCTATACAATGAGCAGTTCTTC. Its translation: CASSVDQRDLYNEQFF.

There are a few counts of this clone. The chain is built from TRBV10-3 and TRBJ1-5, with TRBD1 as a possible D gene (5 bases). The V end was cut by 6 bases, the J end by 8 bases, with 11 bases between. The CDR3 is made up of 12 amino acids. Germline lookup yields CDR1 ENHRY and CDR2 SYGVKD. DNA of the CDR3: TGTGCCATCAGGGGGGAGGGAGAGCCCCAGCATTTT. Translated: CAIRGEGEPQHF.

CDR3 in amino acids: CASSVGRVGNSPLHF. The CDR3 DNA follows: TGTGCCAGCAGCGTAGGGCGGGTCGGTAATTCACCCCTCCACTTT. The chain carries TRBV9 and TRBJ1-6; D uncertain. Germline loops: CDR1 SGDLS, CDR2 YYNGEE. This CDR3 has 15 residues. Trimming removed 0 bases at V and 6 bases at J, with 10 bases between.

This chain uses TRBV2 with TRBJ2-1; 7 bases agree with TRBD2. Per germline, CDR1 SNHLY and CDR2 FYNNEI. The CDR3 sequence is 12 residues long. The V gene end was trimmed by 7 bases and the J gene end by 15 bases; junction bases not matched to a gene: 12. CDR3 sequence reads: CASTVGGVLPFF. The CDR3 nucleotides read TGTGCCAGCACGGTTGGGGGGGTGTTGCCGTTCTTC. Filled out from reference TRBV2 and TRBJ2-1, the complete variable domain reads EPEVTQTPSHQVTQMGQEVILRCVPISNHLYFYWYRQILGQKVEFLVSFYNNEISEKSEIFDDQFSVERPDGSNFTLKIRSTKLEDSAMYFCASTVGGVLPFFGPGTRLTVL.

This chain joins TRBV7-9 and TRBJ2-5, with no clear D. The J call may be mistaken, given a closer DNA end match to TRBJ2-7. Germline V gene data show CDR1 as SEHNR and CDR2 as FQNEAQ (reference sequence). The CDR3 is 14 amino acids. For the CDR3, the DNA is TGTGCCAGCAGCTTAGGGTTCTCCGGTTACGAGCAGTACTTC. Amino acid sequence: CASSLGFSGYEQYF.

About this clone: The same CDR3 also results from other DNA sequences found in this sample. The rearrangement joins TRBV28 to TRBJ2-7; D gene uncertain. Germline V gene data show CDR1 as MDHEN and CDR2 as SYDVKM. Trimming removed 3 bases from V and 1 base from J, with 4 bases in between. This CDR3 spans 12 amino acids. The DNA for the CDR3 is TGTGCCAGCAGTTTGCGGTCCTACGAGCAGTACTTC. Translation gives CASSLRSYEQYF.

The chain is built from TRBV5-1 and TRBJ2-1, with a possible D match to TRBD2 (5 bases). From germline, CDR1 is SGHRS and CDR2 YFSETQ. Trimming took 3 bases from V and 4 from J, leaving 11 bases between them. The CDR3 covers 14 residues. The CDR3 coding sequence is TGCGCCAGCAGCTCGGGAAACTATTACAATGAGCAGTTCTTC. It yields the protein CASSSGNYYNEQFF. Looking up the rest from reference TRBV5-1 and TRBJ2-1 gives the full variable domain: KAGVTQTPRYLIKTRGQQVTLSCSPISGHRSVSWYQQTPGQGLQFLFEYFSETQRNKGNFPGRFSGRQFSNSRSEMNVSTLELGDSALYLCASSSGNYYNEQFFGPGTRLTVL.

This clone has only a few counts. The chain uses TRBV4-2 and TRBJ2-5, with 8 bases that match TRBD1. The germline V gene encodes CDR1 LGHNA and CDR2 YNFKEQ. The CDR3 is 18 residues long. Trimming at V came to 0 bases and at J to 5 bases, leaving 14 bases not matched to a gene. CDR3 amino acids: CASSQDLLSQGGRETQYF. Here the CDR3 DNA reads TGTGCCAGCAGCCAAGATCTATTGTCACAGGGGGGTAGGGAGACCCAGTACTTC.

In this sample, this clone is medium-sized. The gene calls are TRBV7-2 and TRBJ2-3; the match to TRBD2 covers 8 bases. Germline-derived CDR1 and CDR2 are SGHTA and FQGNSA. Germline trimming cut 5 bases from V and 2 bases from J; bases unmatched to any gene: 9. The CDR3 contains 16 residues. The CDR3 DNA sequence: TGTGCCAGCAGCCAAGAGGGCGGGGGGACCACAGATACGCAGTATTTT. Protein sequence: CASSQEGGGTTDTQYF.

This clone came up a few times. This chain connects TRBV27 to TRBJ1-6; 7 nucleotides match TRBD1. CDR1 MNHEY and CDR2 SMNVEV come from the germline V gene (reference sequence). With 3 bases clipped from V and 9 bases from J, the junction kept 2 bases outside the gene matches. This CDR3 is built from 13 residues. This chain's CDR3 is CASSLGTVSPLHF. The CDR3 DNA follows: TGTGCCAGCAGTTTGGGGACAGTTTCACCCCTCCACTTT.

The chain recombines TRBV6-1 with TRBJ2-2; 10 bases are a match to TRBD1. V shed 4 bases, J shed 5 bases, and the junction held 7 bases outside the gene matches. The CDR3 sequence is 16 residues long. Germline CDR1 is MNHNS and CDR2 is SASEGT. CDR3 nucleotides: TGTGCCAGCAGTGTTTGGACAGGGGGAAGAACCGGGGAGCTGTTTTTT. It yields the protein CASSVWTGGRTGELFF.

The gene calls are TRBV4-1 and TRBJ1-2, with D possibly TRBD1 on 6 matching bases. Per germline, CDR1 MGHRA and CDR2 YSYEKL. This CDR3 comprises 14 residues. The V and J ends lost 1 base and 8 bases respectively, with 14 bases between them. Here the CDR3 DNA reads TGCGCCAGCAGCCAAGGATTCGGACAGTGGGGCTACACCTTC. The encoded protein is CASSQGFGQWGYTF.

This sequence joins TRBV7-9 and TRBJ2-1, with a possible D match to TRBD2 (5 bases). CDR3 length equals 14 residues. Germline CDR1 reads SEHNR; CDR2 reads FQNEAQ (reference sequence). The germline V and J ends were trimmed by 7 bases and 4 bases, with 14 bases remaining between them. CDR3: CASTLGEVYNEQFF. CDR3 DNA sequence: TGTGCCAGCACCCTGGGAGAGGTATACAATGAGCAGTTCTTC. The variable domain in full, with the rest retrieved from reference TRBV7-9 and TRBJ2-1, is DTGVSQNPRHKITKRGQNVTFRCDPISEHNRLYWYRQTLGQGPEFLTYFQNEAQLEKSRLLSDRFSAERPKGSFSTLEIQRTEQGDSAMYLCASTLGEVYNEQFFGPGTRLTVL.

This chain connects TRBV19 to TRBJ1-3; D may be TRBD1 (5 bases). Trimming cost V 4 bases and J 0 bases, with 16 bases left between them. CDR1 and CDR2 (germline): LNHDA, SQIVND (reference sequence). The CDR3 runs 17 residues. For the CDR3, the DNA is TGTGCCAGTAGTACCGGGGGGACGGTGTCCTCTGGAAACACCATATATTTT. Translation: CASSTGGTVSSGNTIYF.

The CDR3 nucleotides read TGCGCCAGCAGTGATTTTGGTGGGCAGGGGGCTTCCTATGGCTACACCTTC. Encoded protein: CASSDFGGQGASYGYTF. The gene calls are TRBV10-2 and TRBJ1-2; 8 nucleotides match TRBD1. The CDR3 sequence is 17 residues long. V was pared by 3 bases and J by 4 bases, with 13 bases of the junction left unmatched. The germline V gene encodes CDR1 WSHSY and CDR2 SAAADI.

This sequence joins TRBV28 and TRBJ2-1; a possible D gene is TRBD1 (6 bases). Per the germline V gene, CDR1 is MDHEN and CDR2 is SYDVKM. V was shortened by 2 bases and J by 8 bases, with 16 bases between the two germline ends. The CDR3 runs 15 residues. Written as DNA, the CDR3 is TGTGCCAGCAGTTTAAAACAGGGCAGGGGAGATGAGCAGTTCTTC. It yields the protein CASSLKQGRGDEQFF.

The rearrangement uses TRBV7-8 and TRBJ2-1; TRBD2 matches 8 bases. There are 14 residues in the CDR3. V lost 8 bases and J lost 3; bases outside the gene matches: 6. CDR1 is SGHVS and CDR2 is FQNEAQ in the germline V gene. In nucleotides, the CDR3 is TGTGCCAGCTTGGGCGGGGGGCTCTACAATGAGCAGTTCTTC. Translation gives CASLGGGLYNEQFF.

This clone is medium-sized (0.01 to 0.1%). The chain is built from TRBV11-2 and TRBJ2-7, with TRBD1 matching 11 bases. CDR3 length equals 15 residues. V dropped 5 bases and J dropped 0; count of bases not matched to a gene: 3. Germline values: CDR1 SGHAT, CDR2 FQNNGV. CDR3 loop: CASSPGTGGSYEQYF. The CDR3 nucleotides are TGTGCCAGCAGCCCCGGGACAGGGGGCTCCTACGAGCAGTACTTC. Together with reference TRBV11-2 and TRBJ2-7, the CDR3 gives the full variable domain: EAGVAQSPRYKIIEKRQSVAFWCNPISGHATLYWYQQILGQGPKLLIQFQNNGVVDDSQLPKDRFSAERLKGVDSTLKIQPAKLEDSAVYLCASSPGTGGSYEQYFGPGTRLTVT.

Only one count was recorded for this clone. Here the CDR3 reads CASSPQGGNTEAFF. The CDR3 coding sequence is TGTGCCAGCAGCCCTCAGGGCGGGAACACTGAAGCTTTCTTT. The genes are TRBV7-9 and TRBJ1-1; TRBD1 is a possible D gene (5 bases). V lost 5 bases and J 1 base, leaving 11 bases between the germline ends. Germline-derived CDR1 and CDR2 are SEHNR and FQNEAQ (reference sequence). The CDR3 contains 14 residues. The full variable domain, completed using reference TRBV7-9 and TRBJ1-1, is DTGVSQNPRHKITKRGQNVTFRCDPISEHNRLYWYRQTLGQGPEFLTYFQNEAQLEKSRLLSDRFSAERPKGSFSTLEIQRTEQGDSAMYLCASSPQGGNTEAFFGQGTRLTVV.

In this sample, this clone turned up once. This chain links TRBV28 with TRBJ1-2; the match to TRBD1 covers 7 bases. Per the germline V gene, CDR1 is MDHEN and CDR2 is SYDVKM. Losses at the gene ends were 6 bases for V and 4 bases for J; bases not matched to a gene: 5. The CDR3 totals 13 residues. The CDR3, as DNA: TGTGCCAGCAGCACTGGGACAGTCTATGGCTACACCTTC. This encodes CASSTGTVYGYTF.

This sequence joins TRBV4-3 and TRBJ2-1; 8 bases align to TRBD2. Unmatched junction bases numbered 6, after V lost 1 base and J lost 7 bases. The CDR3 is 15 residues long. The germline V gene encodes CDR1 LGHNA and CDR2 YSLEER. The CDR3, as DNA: TGCGCCAGCAGCCAAGCCTACGGGGGGGGGAATGAGCAGTTCTTC. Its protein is CASSQAYGGGNEQFF.

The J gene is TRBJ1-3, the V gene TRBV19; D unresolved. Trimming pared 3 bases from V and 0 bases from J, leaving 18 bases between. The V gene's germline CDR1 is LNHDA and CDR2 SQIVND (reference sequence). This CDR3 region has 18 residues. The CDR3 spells CASSILNSPGSSGNTIYF. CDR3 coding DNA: TGTGCCAGTAGTATCCTCAACAGCCCGGGGAGCTCTGGAAACACCATATATTTT.

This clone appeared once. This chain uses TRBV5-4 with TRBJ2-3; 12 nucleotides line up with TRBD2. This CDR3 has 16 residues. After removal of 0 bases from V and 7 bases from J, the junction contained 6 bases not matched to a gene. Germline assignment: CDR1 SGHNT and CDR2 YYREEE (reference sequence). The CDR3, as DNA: TGTGCCAGCAGCTTGGCCCTAGCGGGGGGGCCGAATACGCAGTATTTT. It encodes CASSLALAGGPNTQYF.

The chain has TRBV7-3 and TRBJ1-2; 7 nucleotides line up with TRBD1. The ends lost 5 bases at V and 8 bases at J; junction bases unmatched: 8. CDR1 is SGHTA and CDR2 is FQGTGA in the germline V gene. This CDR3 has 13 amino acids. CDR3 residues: CASSPGQTQGYTF. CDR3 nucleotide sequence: TGTGCCAGCAGCCCGGGACAGACTCAGGGCTACACCTTC.